This T cell receptor (beta chain) was sequenced during a study of blood T cells in healthy people across ages. Study-level points and caveats: Naive and antigen-experienced cells were not separated, limiting conclusive comparison.

The germline gives CDR1 KGHSH, CDR2 LQKENI. V gave up 0 bases and J gave up 4 bases, with 8 bases separating them. This CDR3 is built from 14 residues. A sample-barcoded 5' primer and a J-beta primer mix were used in a second PCR of roughly 7 to 11 cycles. TCRdb used MiXCR to reprocess the 5' RACE reads, holding one entry per CDR3 protein. The sample lists over a million distinct CDR3 sequences; approximately 63% were seen once. This clonotype was counted only a few times. Its antigen is undetermined. The clonotype was recovered from a man aged 18 to 30 in good health. V gene TRBV18 combines with J gene TRBJ2-3; a possible D gene is TRBD2 (5 bases). Sequenced input: blood. CDR3 bases: TGTGCCAGCTCACCACCCACTAGGTCAGATACGCAGTATTTT. Its translation: CASSPPTRSDTQYF.